Listed below are T cell receptor beta chains from one sample, sequenced in a study of cytomegalovirus exposure and HLA in healthy donors. Assay: immunoSEQ multiplex PCR; the TCRdb copy retains only in-frame clones and omits some. This table has about 44,000 clones, over 85% appearing once. Sequenced input: PBMCs. Every receptor here comes from a young woman in good health and CMV-seronegative. The CDR3 runs from the conserved cysteine through the conserved F or W. A D gene is named only where the DNA matches it firmly. Size values are once, few and many counts, or a class for expanded clones, and some rows have none.

d_gene	v_gene	abundance	j_gene	CDR3aa
TRBD1	TRBV9	NA	TRBJ1-4	CASSVASGDREKLFF
TRBD1	TRBV6-1	NA	TRBJ2-1	CASSEPGGASNEQFF
NA	TRBV4-1	NA	TRBJ2-7	CASSQGPQGSGSYEQYF
NA	TRBV6-4	NA	TRBJ2-1	CASSDSGTSHFLFF
NA	TRBV27	NA	TRBJ2-7	CASSLTPGTNLDF
NA	TRBV10-2	NA	TRBJ1-1	CASKEFSPTEAFF
TRBD2	TRBV27	NA	TRBJ2-4	CASSPVGLAVAKNIQYF
TRBD2	TRBV5-1	NA	TRBJ2-1	CASSLALAGGFGEQFF
NA	TRBV7-9	NA	TRBJ2-3	CASSLNPSTDTQYF
NA	TRBV10-3	once	TRBJ2-1	CAIRATGNNEQFF
NA	TRBV28	NA	TRBJ2-3	CASTTVLSDTQYF
TRBD2	TRBV2	once	TRBJ2-1	CASSPGVAGVNEQFF
NA	TRBV28	once	TRBJ1-5	CASQTGFNQPQHF
TRBD1	TRBV9	NA	TRBJ1-2	CASSVEGRGSYGYTF
NA	TRBV18	NA	TRBJ1-1	CASSPPGRSNTEAFF
TRBD2	TRBV5-1	NA	TRBJ2-1	CASSLGSGGTVEQFF
TRBD1	TRBV4-1	NA	TRBJ1-2	CASSNPDRGGYGYTF
NA	TRBV6-5	NA	TRBJ1-1	CASSFSRNTEAFF
TRBD2	TRBV4-2	NA	TRBJ2-7	CASSQDSPSGTYPYEQYF
NA	TRBV28	NA	TRBJ1-4	CASKGGSGEKLFF
TRBD2	TRBV28	NA	TRBJ2-7	CASSLGGGYEQYF
NA	TRBV4-1	NA	TRBJ1-2	CASSQDRNYGYTF
NA	TRBV28	NA	TRBJ2-5	CASSFRTIGTQYF
NA	TRBV30	NA	TRBJ1-1	CAWKGGANTEAFF
NA	TRBV7-2	NA	TRBJ1-4	CASSQFGGPNEKLFF
TRBD2	TRBV7-6	NA	TRBJ2-2	CASSDPSGSYTGELFF
NA	TRBV10-3	NA	TRBJ1-2	CATVPEAGGYGYTF
TRBD2	TRBV7-9	NA	TRBJ2-1	CASSFLTSGDLNEQFF